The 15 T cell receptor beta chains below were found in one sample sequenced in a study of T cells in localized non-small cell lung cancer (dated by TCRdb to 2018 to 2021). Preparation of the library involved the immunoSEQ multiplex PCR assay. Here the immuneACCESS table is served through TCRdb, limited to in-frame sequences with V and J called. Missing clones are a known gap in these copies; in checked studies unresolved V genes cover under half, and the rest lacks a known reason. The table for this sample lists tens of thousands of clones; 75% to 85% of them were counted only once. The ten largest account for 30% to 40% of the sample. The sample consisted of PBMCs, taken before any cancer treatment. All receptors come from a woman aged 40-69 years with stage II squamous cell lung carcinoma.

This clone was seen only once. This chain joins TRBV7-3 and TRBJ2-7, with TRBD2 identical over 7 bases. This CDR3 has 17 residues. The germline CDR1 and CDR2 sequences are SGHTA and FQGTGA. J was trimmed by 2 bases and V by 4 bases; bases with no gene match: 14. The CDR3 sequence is CASSSEPYRGSPYEQYF. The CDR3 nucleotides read TGTGCCAGCAGCTCGGAGCCCTATCGCGGGAGCCCCTACGAGCAGTACTTC.

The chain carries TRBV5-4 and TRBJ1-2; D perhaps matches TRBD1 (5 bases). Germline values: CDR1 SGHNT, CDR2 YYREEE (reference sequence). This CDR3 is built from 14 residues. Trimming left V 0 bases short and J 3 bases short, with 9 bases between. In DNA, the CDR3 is TGTGCCAGCAGCTTGGAGGCCAGGGACTATGGCTACACCTTC. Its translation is CASSLEARDYGYTF.

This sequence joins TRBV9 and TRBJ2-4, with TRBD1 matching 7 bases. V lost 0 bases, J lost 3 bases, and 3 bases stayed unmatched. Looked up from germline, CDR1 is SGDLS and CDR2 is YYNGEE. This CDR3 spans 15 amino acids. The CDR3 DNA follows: TGTGCCAGCAGCGTAGAGGGGGCTGTCAAAAACATTCAGTACTTC. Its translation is CASSVEGAVKNIQYF.

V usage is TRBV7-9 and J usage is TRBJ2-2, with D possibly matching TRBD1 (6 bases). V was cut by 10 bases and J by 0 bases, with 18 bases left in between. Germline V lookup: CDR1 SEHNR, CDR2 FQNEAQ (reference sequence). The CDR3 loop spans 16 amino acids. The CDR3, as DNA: TGTGCCAACCACCGAGGGGGAGCGGCGAACACCGGGGAGCTGTTTTTT. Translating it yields CANHRGGAANTGELFF.

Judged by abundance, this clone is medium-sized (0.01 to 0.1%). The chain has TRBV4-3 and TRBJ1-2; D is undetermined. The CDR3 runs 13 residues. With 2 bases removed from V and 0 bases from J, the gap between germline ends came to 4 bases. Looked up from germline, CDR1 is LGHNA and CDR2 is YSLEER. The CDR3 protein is CASSQSTNYGYTF. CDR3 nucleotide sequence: TGCGCCAGCAGCCAATCAACTAACTATGGCTACACCTTC.

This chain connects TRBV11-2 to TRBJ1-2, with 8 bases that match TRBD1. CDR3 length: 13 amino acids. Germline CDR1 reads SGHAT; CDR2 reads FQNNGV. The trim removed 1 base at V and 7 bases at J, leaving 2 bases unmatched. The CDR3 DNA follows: TGTGCCAGCAGCTTAGGCAGGGGGCCTGGCTACACCTTC. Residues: CASSLGRGPGYTF.

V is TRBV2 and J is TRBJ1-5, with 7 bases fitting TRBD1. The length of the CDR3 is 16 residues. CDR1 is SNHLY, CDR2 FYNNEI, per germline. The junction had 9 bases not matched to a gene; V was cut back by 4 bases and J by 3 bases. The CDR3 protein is CASSVESTGNNQPQHF. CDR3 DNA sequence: TGTGCCAGCAGTGTTGAGTCGACAGGGAACAATCAGCCCCAGCATTTT.

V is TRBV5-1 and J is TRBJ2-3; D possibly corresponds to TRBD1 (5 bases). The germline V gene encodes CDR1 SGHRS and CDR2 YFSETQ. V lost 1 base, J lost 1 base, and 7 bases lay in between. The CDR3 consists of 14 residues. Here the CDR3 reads CASSLPQGTDTQYF. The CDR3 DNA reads TGCGCCAGCAGCTTGCCACAGGGCACAGATACGCAGTATTTT. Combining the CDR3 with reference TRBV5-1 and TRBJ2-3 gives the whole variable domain KAGVTQTPRYLIKTRGQQVTLSCSPISGHRSVSWYQQTPGQGLQFLFEYFSETQRNKGNFPGRFSGRQFSNSRSEMNVSTLELGDSALYLCASSLPQGTDTQYFGPGTRLTVL.

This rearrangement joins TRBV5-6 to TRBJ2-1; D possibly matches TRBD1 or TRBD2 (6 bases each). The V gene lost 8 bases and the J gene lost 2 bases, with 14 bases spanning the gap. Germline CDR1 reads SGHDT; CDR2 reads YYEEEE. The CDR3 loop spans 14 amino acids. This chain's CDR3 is CASLRGAAYNEQFF. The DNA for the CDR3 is TGTGCCAGTTTGAGGGGGGCGGCCTACAATGAGCAGTTCTTC.

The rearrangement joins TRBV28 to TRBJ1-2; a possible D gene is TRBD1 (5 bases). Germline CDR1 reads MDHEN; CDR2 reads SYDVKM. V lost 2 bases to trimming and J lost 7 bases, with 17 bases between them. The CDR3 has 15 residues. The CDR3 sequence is CASSLRDPARGGYTF. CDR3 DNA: TGTGCCAGCAGTTTAAGGGATCCAGCAAGGGGTGGCTACACCTTC.

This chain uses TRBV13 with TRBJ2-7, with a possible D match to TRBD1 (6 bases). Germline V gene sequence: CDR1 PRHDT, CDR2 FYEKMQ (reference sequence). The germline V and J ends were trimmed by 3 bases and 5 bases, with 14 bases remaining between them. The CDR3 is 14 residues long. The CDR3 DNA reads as TGTGCCAGCAGCTTGCGGACAGATACCAACGAGCAGTACTTC. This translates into CASSLRTDTNEQYF.

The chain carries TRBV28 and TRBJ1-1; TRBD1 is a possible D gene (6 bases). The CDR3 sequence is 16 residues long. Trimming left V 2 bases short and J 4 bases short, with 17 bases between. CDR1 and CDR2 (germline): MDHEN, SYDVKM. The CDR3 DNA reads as TGTGCCAGCAGTTTAATATCGGGGGGCGCGAGCACTGAAGCTTTCTTT. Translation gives CASSLISGGASTEAFF. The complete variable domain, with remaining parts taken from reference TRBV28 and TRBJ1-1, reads DVKVTQSSRYLVKRTGEKVFLECVQDMDHENMFWYRQDPGLGLRLIYFSYDVKMKEKGDIPEGYSVSREKKERFSLILESASTNQTSMYLCASSLISGGASTEAFFGQGTRLTVV.

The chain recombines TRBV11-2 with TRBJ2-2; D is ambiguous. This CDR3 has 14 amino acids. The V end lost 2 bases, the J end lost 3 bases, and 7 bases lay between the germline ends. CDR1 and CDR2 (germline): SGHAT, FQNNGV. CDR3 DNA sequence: TGTGCCAGCAGCTTAACTTCCGACACCGGGGAGCTGTTTTTT. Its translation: CASSLTSDTGELFF.

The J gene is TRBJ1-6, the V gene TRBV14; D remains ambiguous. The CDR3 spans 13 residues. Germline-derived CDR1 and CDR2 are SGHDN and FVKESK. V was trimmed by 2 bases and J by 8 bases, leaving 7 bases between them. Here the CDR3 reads CASSQSMDSPLHF. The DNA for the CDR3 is TGTGCCAGCAGCCAATCGATGGATTCACCCCTCCACTTT.

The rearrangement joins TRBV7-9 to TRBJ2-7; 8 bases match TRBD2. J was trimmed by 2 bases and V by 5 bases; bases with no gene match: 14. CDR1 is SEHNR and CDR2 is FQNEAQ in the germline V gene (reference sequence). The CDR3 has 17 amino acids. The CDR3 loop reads CASSRASSGGAPYEQYV. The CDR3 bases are TGTGCCAGCAGCCGGGCTAGTTCGGGGGGGGCCCCCTACGAGCAGTACGTC.